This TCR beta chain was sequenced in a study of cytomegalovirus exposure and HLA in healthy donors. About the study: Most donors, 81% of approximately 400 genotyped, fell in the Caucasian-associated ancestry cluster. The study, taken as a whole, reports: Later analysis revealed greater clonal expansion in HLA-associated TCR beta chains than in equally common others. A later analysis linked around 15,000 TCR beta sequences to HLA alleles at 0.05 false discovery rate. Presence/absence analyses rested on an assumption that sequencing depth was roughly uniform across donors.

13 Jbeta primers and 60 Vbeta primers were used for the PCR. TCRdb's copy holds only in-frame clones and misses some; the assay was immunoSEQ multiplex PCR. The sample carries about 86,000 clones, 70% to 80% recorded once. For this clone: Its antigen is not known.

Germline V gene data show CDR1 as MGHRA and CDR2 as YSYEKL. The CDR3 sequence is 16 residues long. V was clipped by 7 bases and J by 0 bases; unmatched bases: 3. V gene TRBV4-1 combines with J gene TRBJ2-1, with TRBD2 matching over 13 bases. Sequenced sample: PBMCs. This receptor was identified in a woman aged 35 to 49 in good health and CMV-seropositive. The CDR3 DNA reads TGCGCCAGCACCGGGACTAGCGGGACCTCCTACAATGAGCAGTTCTTC. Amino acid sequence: CASTGTSGTSYNEQFF.